The 26 T cell receptor beta chains below all came from one sample that was sequenced in a study of T-cell reconstitution after alpha-beta-depleted transplantation in children. Molecular barcoding with unique molecular identifiers was used for the TCRbeta library. MiXCR, run by TCRdb on the PCR reads, gives a single entry per CDR3 protein. The top ten clones hold approximately 3% of a sample with just under 550,000 distinct CDR3 sequences, 18% of them seen once. Material: PBMCs from the stem cell graft donor, obtained from the stem cell graft. All receptors come from a human donor who donated a stem cell graft to a child with acute lymphoblastic leukemia.

This rearrangement joins TRBV5-8 to TRBJ2-7, with D unclear. The V gene's germline CDR1 is SGHTS and CDR2 YDEGEE. This CDR3 is built from 14 residues. The ends were cut back, 9 bases at V and 3 bases at J, with 19 bases in the middle. CDR3 amino acids: CAIRPRLPDYEQYF. In nucleotides, the CDR3 is TGTGCCATCAGACCCAGGCTGCCGGACTACGAGCAGTACTTC.

In its sample, this clonotype was seen a few times. The V call is TRBV25-1, the J call TRBJ2-1; D gene uncertain. Trimming removed 4 bases from V and 7 bases from J, with 11 bases in between. This CDR3 is built from 13 residues. Germline assignment: CDR1 MGHDK and CDR2 SYGVNS. The CDR3 DNA reads as TGTGCCAGCAGTGCGCCTACCCGAAATGAGCAGTTCTTC. Its protein is CASSAPTRNEQFF.

V is TRBV10-1 and J is TRBJ2-7; D perhaps matches TRBD1 (6 bases). The V gene's germline CDR1 is WNHNN and CDR2 SYGVQD (reference sequence). V lost 2 bases and J 5 bases, leaving 13 bases between the germline ends. The CDR3 is made up of 14 amino acids. DNA for the CDR3: TGCGCCAGCAGTGAGAAAACAGGGAGCCACGAGCAGTACTTC. This sequence encodes CASSEKTGSHEQYF.

This clonotype has just a few counts. The chain recombines TRBV7-8 with TRBJ2-7; 7 bases agree with TRBD2. Germline assignment: CDR1 SGHVS and CDR2 FQNEAQ. The CDR3 totals 16 residues. Losses at the gene ends were 2 bases for V and 1 base for J; bases not matched to a gene: 8. CDR3 DNA: TGTGCCAGCAGCTTACCCCCGGCGGGAGTTTCCTACGAGCAGTACTTC. It yields the protein CASSLPPAGVSYEQYF.

V gene TRBV7-8 combines with J gene TRBJ2-1, with TRBD1 matching over 9 bases. Per germline, CDR1 SGHVS and CDR2 FQNEAQ. V trimming: 0 bases; J trimming: 1 base; junction bases outside the gene matches: 4. This CDR3 region has 17 residues. CDR3 nucleotide sequence: TGTGCCAGCAGCTTAGCACAGGGACAGGGTTCCTACAATGAGCAGTTCTTC. Translation: CASSLAQGQGSYNEQFF.

This clonotype was observed a handful of times. The chain has TRBV7-2 and TRBJ2-5, with 12 positions matching TRBD2. The V gene's germline CDR1 is SGHTA and CDR2 FQGNSA. Losses at the gene ends were 0 bases for V and 4 bases for J; bases not matched to a gene: 6. This CDR3 region has 17 residues. CDR3 in amino acids: CASSLAPSGRAGETQYF. The CDR3 region has the DNA TGTGCCAGCAGCTTAGCCCCTAGCGGGAGGGCCGGAGAGACCCAGTACTTC.

A few counts support this clonotype. The V gene is TRBV4-1, the J gene TRBJ1-3, with no clear D. From germline, CDR1 is MGHRA and CDR2 YSYEKL. This CDR3 has 14 residues. The V end lost 0 bases, the J end lost 2 bases, and 5 bases lay between the germline ends. The CDR3 nucleotides read TGCGCCAGCAGCCAAGACCCCGCTGGAAACACCATATATTTT. It translates to CASSQDPAGNTIYF.

V gene TRBV7-6 combines with J gene TRBJ2-2; D is unresolved. CDR3 length: 13 amino acids. From germline, CDR1 is SGHVS and CDR2 FNYEAQ. Trimming cost V 1 base and J 7 bases, with 7 bases left between them. The CDR3 loop reads CASSLEVGGELFF. In nucleotides, the CDR3 is TGTGCCAGCAGCTTAGAGGTCGGCGGGGAGCTGTTTTTT.

The table lists this clonotype with a few counts. The rearrangement links TRBV5-1 to TRBJ2-3; 7 nucleotides match TRBD1. Germline CDR1 SGHRS, CDR2 YFSETQ. The CDR3 is made up of 15 amino acids. The J segment lost 4 bases and the V segment lost 2 bases, leaving 7 bases of the junction unmatched. In DNA form, the CDR3 reads TGCGCCAGCAGCTTACGACGACAGGGCCCAGATACGCAGTATTTT. Encoded protein: CASSLRRQGPDTQYF.

This chain links TRBV4-2 with TRBJ2-1, with 10 bases fitting TRBD2. In germline, CDR1 is LGHNA, CDR2 YNFKEQ. With 3 bases clipped from V and 7 bases from J, the junction kept 9 bases outside the gene matches. The CDR3 covers 16 residues. CDR3 amino acids: CASSQASGSSLNEQFF. Here the CDR3 DNA reads TGTGCCAGCAGCCAGGCTAGCGGGAGCTCGTTAAATGAGCAGTTCTTC.

For this clonotype: A clone one base away is much larger, so this may be a read error. The chain uses TRBV5-1 and TRBJ2-5; TRBD2 matches 10 bases. The CDR3 is made up of 16 amino acids. CDR1 is SGHRS and CDR2 is YFSETQ in the germline V gene. The CDR3 region has the DNA TGCGCCAGCAGCTGGCGACTAGCGGGTCACCAAGAGATCCAGTACTTC. Translated: CASSWRLAGHQEIQYF.

This clonotype turned up a few times. The chain couples TRBV5-1 to TRBJ2-7; D is uncertain. This CDR3 is 11 amino acids long. CDR1 is SGHRS, CDR2 YFSETQ, per germline. V was trimmed by 7 bases and J by 6 bases, leaving 11 bases between them. The CDR3 nucleotides read TGCGCCAGCGAGCTTTCCGGCGAGCAGTACTTC. Translation: CASELSGEQYF.

In its sample, this clonotype was seen a few times. V is TRBV4-1 and J is TRBJ1-3, with unresolved D. With 1 base removed from V and 2 bases from J, the gap between germline ends came to 18 bases. Germline CDR1 reads MGHRA; CDR2 reads YSYEKL. The CDR3 consists of 18 residues. The CDR3 bases are TGCGCCAGCAGCCAAGCTCAACGGGAGTTCGGAACTGGAAACACCATATATTTT. Its protein is CASSQAQREFGTGNTIYF.

The chain carries TRBV29-1 and TRBJ2-3; 7 bases are shared with TRBD1. The germline CDR1 and CDR2 sequences are SQVTM and ANQGSEA. CDR3 length: 13 amino acids. CDR3 sequence reads: CGGAGTGTDTQYF. CDR3 sequence (DNA): TGCGGTGGGGCCGGGACAGGCACAGATACGCAGTATTTT.

This clonotype was detected a few times. V is TRBV12-3 or TRBV12-4 and J is TRBJ1-3, with D perhaps matching TRBD1 (6 bases). CDR3 length: 14 residues. Trimming cost V 1 base and J 3 bases, with 7 bases left between them. The CDR3 nucleotides are TGTGCCAGCAGTTTAGGACAGGTTGGAAACACCATATATTTT. The encoded protein is CASSLGQVGNTIYF.

A few counts support this clonotype. The chain joins TRBV5-1 to TRBJ2-1, with D possibly called TRBD1 or TRBD2 (6 bases each). This CDR3 contains 15 residues. Germline V gene lookup returns CDR1 SGHRS and CDR2 YFSETQ. Trimming pared 5 bases from V and 0 bases from J, leaving 12 bases between. The CDR3 is CASRVGGSSYNEQFF. The CDR3, as DNA: TGCGCCAGCAGGGTAGGGGGGAGCTCCTACAATGAGCAGTTCTTC.

This clonotype was picked up a small number of times. The gene calls are TRBV6-5 and TRBJ1-6; no clear D. Trimming stripped 0 bases from V and 6 bases from J, with 9 bases between. Germline V gene sequence: CDR1 MNHEY, CDR2 SVGAGI. The CDR3 totals 15 residues. CDR3 DNA: TGTGCCAGCAGTTACTCGAGTGGTGGTAATTCACCCCTCCACTTT. Encoded protein: CASSYSSGGNSPLHF.

The gene calls are TRBV12-3 or TRBV12-4 and TRBJ1-2, with D possibly matching TRBD1 (5 bases). This CDR3 region has 14 residues. Trimming stripped 3 bases from V and 5 bases from J, with 13 bases between. This CDR3 reads CASSFGRVGYGYTF. Written as DNA, the CDR3 is TGTGCCAGCAGTTTCGGCAGGGTGGGGTATGGCTACACCTTC.

This clonotype was found a few times. The chain joins TRBV3-1 to TRBJ2-2, with a possible D match to TRBD2 (5 bases). V lost 5 bases, J lost 3 bases, and 10 bases lay in between. Germline V gives CDR1 LGHDT, CDR2 YNNKEL (reference sequence). The CDR3 consists of 14 residues. CDR3 protein: CASSGPSYTGELFF. The DNA of the CDR3 is TGTGCCAGCAGCGGGCCTAGCTACACCGGGGAGCTGTTTTTT.

This clonotype was observed a few times. The chain joins TRBV20-1 to TRBJ1-5; the D gene is possibly TRBD1 (5 bases). V was cut by 6 bases and J by 2 bases, with 14 bases left in between. Per germline, CDR1 DFQATT and CDR2 SNEGSKA (reference sequence). The CDR3 loop spans 14 amino acids. The CDR3 region has the DNA TGCAGTGCCACAGGCTTGGTCGGCAATCAGCCCCAGCATTTT. It is translated as CSATGLVGNQPQHF.

This clonotype has a handful of counts. This rearrangement joins TRBV18 to TRBJ2-2; the match to TRBD1 covers 7 bases. The CDR3 spans 15 residues. V dropped 6 bases and J dropped 1; count of bases not matched to a gene: 5. The V gene's germline CDR1 is KGHSH and CDR2 LQKENI. CDR3 region: CASSWGQRNTGELFF. CDR3 DNA: TGTGCCAGCTCGTGGGGACAGCGGAACACCGGGGAGCTGTTTTTT.

This sequence joins TRBV10-2 and TRBJ1-1; the D is unclear. The CDR3 is 13 amino acids. Germline values: CDR1 WSHSY, CDR2 SAAADI. Deletions cut 7 bases from V and 4 bases from J, with 13 bases between. The CDR3 sequence: CASKGLGTTEAFF. CDR3 DNA sequence: TGCGCCAGCAAAGGCTTAGGTACCACTGAAGCTTTCTTT.

Many counts were recorded for this clonotype. The rearrangement joins TRBV6-4 to TRBJ2-5; a possible D gene is TRBD1 (6 bases). The V end lost 0 bases, the J end lost 1 base, and 9 bases lay between the germline ends. This CDR3 has 15 amino acids. The germline CDR1 and CDR2 sequences are MRHNA and SNTAGT. CDR3 region: CASSDSLGGQETQYF. CDR3 bases: TGTGCCAGCAGTGACTCACTAGGGGGCCAAGAGACCCAGTACTTC.

The chain couples TRBV12-3 or TRBV12-4 to TRBJ1-2; perhaps TRBD1 as D (5 bases). With 7 bases removed from V and 4 bases from J, the gap between germline ends came to 16 bases. The CDR3 has 14 residues. The DNA of the CDR3 is TGTGCCAGCACTCCGGGGGGGAGCTTCTATGGCTACACCTTC. It encodes CASTPGGSFYGYTF.

The chain combines TRBV30 with TRBJ2-5; possibly TRBD1 for D (6 bases). The CDR3 totals 15 residues. Trimming removed 2 bases from V and 5 bases from J, with 18 bases in between. Per germline, CDR1 GTSNPN and CDR2 SVGIG (reference sequence). CDR3 sequence (DNA): TGTGCCTGGAGTCCCGGGACATCAACAGCGGAGACCCAGTACTTC. Translating it yields CAWSPGTSTAETQYF.

V is TRBV4-2 and J is TRBJ1-2; 7 positions match TRBD1. The CDR3 length is 14 residues. Germline V CDR1 and CDR2: LGHNA, YNFKEQ. J lost 6 bases, V lost 0 bases, and 4 bases had no gene match. In DNA, the CDR3 is TGTGCCAGCAGCCAAGATGTCAGGGGGGATGGCTACACCTTC. Its protein is CASSQDVRGDGYTF.